The 8 T cell receptor beta chains in this list originate from one sample, sequenced in a study of blood T cell repertoires in COVID-19. Assay: immunoSEQ multiplex PCR; the TCRdb copy retains only in-frame clones and omits some. The sample carries hundreds of thousands of clones, roughly 85% recorded once. The sequenced material came from peripheral blood. The receptors were gathered from a man aged 50 or older with active or convalescent COVID-19.

The chain carries TRBV28 and TRBJ2-7; tentative D call: TRBD1 (5 bases). The CDR3 consists of 14 residues. Trimming left V 3 bases short and J 3 bases short, with 12 bases between. CDR1 is MDHEN and CDR2 is SYDVKM in the germline V gene. In DNA form, the CDR3 reads TGTGCCAGCAGTTTCGCCTCCAGGGTCTACGAGCAGTACTTC. Protein sequence: CASSFASRVYEQYF.

The rearrangement links TRBV28 to TRBJ1-5, with unresolved D. With 6 bases removed from V and 7 bases from J, the gap between germline ends came to 10 bases. The CDR3 runs 12 residues. Germline V gene lookup returns CDR1 MDHEN and CDR2 SYDVKM. The CDR3 DNA reads TGTGCCAGCAGGACAAAACCCCAGCCCCAGCATTTT. Translated: CASRTKPQPQHF.

The CDR3 spells CASSLTTGSNYGYTF. The CDR3 DNA sequence: TGTGCCAGCAGCTTGACGACAGGATCAAACTATGGCTACACCTTC. The chain combines TRBV7-9 with TRBJ1-2; the D gene is possibly TRBD1 (6 bases). CDR1 SEHNR and CDR2 FQNEAQ come from the germline V gene (reference sequence). This CDR3 comprises 15 residues. V was shortened by 3 bases and J by 2 bases, with 13 bases between the two germline ends.

This chain links TRBV2 with TRBJ2-1; 10 nucleotides match TRBD2. V gave up 2 bases and J gave up 3 bases; unmatched junction bases: 10. The CDR3 contains 18 residues. Germline CDR1 reads SNHLY; CDR2 reads FYNNEI. Here the CDR3 reads CASSERDGTSENYNEQFF. CDR3 coding DNA: TGTGCCAGCAGTGAAAGGGATGGGACTAGCGAAAACTACAATGAGCAGTTCTTC.

The V call is TRBV5-4, the J call TRBJ1-2; D is uncertain. The CDR3 runs 14 residues. Germline CDR1 reads SGHNT; CDR2 reads YYREEE (reference sequence). V was trimmed by 2 bases and J by 3 bases, leaving 11 bases between them. The CDR3 nucleotides read TGTGCCAGCAGCTTCCGTACAAACGACTATGGCTACACCTTC. Residues: CASSFRTNDYGYTF.

The chain recombines TRBV27 with TRBJ2-2, with TRBD2 matching 7 bases. Germline-derived CDR1 and CDR2 are MNHEY and SMNVEV (reference sequence). This CDR3 comprises 16 residues. V trimming: 7 bases; J trimming: 2 bases; junction bases outside the gene matches: 10. The CDR3 loop is CASTQKGGLNTGELFF. In DNA form, the CDR3 reads TGTGCCAGCACCCAAAAGGGAGGGCTTAACACCGGGGAGCTGTTTTTT.

The chain carries TRBV27 and TRBJ2-2; 9 bases are shared with TRBD1. Germline assignment: CDR1 MNHEY and CDR2 SMNVEV (reference sequence). J was trimmed by 2 bases and V by 0 bases; bases with no gene match: 4. The CDR3 loop spans 17 amino acids. CDR3 sequence reads: CASSLSGGQGNTGELFF. In DNA, the CDR3 is TGTGCCAGCAGTTTATCGGGGGGACAGGGTAACACCGGGGAGCTGTTTTTT.

The chain is built from TRBV12-3 or TRBV12-4 and TRBJ2-7; 9 bases map to TRBD2. V trimming: 3 bases; J trimming: 6 bases; junction bases outside the gene matches: 3. The CDR3 covers 13 residues. The DNA for the CDR3 is TGTGCCAGCAGTTTTAATAGCGGGAGCGAGCAGTACTTC. It yields the protein CASSFNSGSEQYF.